Here is one TCR beta chain with its context. The antigen remains undetermined. Here immunoSEQ multiplex PCR was the method, and the copy in TCRdb shows in-frame clones only, minus some. The table has over 60,000 clones, around 87% seen once; the top ten hold over 0.85%. The data derive from a study of radiotherapy plus CTLA-4 blockade in lung cancer. Whole-study context: 15% to 20% of enrolled patients responded objectively, and approximately 34% had disease control. Study observations and caveats: Blood saw expansion of tumor-derived TCR clones after radiotherapy plus ipilimumab.

CDR3 size: 11 residues. V lost 3 bases and J lost 11, with 10 bases in between. The germline gives CDR1 LNHDA, CDR2 SQIVND (reference sequence). The gene calls are TRBV19 and TRBJ2-5, with D perhaps assigned TRBD1 or TRBD2 (5 bases each). The clonotype comes from a human donor with non-small cell lung cancer who had stable disease on radiotherapy plus ipilimumab. The specimen comprised peripheral blood, sampled from a patient treated with radiotherapy plus ipilimumab. In DNA form, the CDR3 reads TGTGCCAGTAGTATGCAGGGAGAGCAGTACTTC. Translation gives CASSMQGEQYF. Full variable domain (missing parts from reference TRBV19 and TRBJ2-5): DGGITQSPKYLFRKEGQNVTLSCEQNLNHDAMYWYRQDPGQGLRLIYYSQIVNDFQKGDIAEGYSVSREKKESFPLTVTSAQKNPTAFYLCASSMQGEQYFGPGTRLLVL.